This TCR beta chain was obtained from a study of shared clonotypes between healthy human individuals. The CDR3 contains 13 residues. Germline CDR1 SGHTS, CDR2 YDEGEE. The donors, all of them Caucasian adults, lived in Nashville, Tennessee. The repertoire was sequenced with immunoSEQ multiplex PCR; TCRdb's copy has only in-frame clones and lacks some. The data hold 490,000 or so clones, with 79% observed a single time. This clone was recorded a few times. Input material: PBMCs. The J gene is TRBJ2-5, the V gene TRBV5-8; no firm D call. The J call is in doubt because the DNA end fits TRBJ2-7 better. The clonotype comes from a woman aged 40 to 55 in good health. Some clones in this sample may be carry-over from other donors' samples. The CDR3 is CASSPTRWTEQYF. The CDR3 coding sequence is TGTGCCAGCAGCCCGACCCGTTGGACCGAGCAGTACTTC.